This T cell receptor beta chain was identified in a study of cytomegalovirus exposure and HLA in healthy donors. The study, taken as a whole, reports: Differences between HLA loci emerged in a later analysis of TCR association rates, with DRB1 most and HLA-C fewest. As a later analysis revealed, most CMV-associated TCR beta chains appeared HLA-restricted. Indistinguishable V segments, including TRBV6-2 and TRBV6-3, were excluded. Rare sequences made up most TCRs, while some public TCRs were found in many donors.

13 Jbeta primers and 60 Vbeta primers were used for the PCR. Sequencing was performed with immunoSEQ multiplex PCR; in TCRdb, only in-frame clones are kept and a portion is missing. The sample carries more than 110,000 clones, 9.7% recorded once. V gave up 4 bases and J gave up 5 bases, with 9 bases separating them. Germline lookup yields CDR1 SGHRS and CDR2 YFSETQ. The CDR3 is made up of 12 amino acids. The sample holds a few counts of this clone. What it recognizes is unknown. Sequenced: PBMCs. This chain uses TRBV5-1 with TRBJ1-1; D is undetermined. The source of this sequence is a man aged 45-65 years in good health and CMV-seronegative. The DNA of the CDR3 is TGCGCCAGCAGCGCTACCGGGACTGAAGCTTTCTTT. Translated: CASSATGTEAFF.